There are a few counts of the clone carrying this T cell receptor (beta chain). The source of the sample is a study of blood T cells in healthy people across ages. The CDR3 runs 17 residues. CDR1 is SGHRS and CDR2 is YFSETQ in the germline V gene. V shed 0 bases, J shed 5 bases, and the junction held 10 bases outside the gene matches. Sample-barcoded 5' priming and a J-beta primer mix drove a second PCR of about 7 to 12 cycles. TCRdb used MiXCR to reprocess the 5' RACE reads, holding one entry per CDR3 protein. This table holds under 800,000 distinct CDR3 sequences, under 25% found once. Sequenced input: blood. This receptor was obtained from a man aged 70-80 years in good health. The chain recombines TRBV5-1 with TRBJ2-3; TRBD2 matches at 9 bases. The CDR3 coding sequence is TGCGCCAGCAGCTTGGCCTTGGCGGGAGGGCCGCAAGATACGCAGTATTTT. Its protein is CASSLALAGGPQDTQYF.